The present TCR beta chain was sequenced within a study of T-cell memory formation after mild COVID-19. Regarding the study as a whole: Among clones contracting day 15 to 85, CD4/CD8 was balanced, whereas later expanders leaned CD4+.

Points on this clonotype: Its antigen is not known.

TCRdb ran MiXCR on the 5' RACE reads and lists one entry per CDR3 protein. This sample carries a few hundred thousand distinct CDR3 sequences, less than 25% of them seen once, and the ten largest clones take around 20%. V shed 5 bases and J shed 8 bases, with 10 bases lying between them. CDR3 size: 12 residues. From germline, CDR1 is LGHNA and CDR2 YNFKEQ. This sequence joins TRBV4-2 and TRBJ2-1; D ambiguous. This TCR was recovered from a man aged 18 to 35 who had mild COVID-19 (a few samples of this study predate the infection). Cell type and time point are not known. The source material was PBMCs or a T cell subset sorted from them (not recorded which). The CDR3 loop is CASSDLVDEQFF. CDR3 sequence (DNA): TGTGCCAGCAGCGACTTGGTGGATGAGCAGTTCTTC.